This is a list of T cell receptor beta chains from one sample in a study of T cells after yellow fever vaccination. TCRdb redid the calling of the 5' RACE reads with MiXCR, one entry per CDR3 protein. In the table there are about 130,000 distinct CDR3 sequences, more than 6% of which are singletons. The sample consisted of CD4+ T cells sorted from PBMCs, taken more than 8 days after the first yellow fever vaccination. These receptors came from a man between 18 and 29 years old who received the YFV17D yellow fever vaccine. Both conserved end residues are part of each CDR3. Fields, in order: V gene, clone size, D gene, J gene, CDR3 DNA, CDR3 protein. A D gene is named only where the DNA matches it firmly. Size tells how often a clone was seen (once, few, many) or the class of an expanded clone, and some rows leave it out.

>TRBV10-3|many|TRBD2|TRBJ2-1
TGTGCCATCAGTGGTATACTAGCGGGCAATGAGCAGTTCTTC
CAISGILAGNEQFF
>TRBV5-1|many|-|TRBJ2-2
TGCGCCAGCAGCCCTGCCCGGGCCACGAACACCGGGGAGCTGTTTTTT
CASSPARATNTGELFF
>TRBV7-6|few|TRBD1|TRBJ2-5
TGTGCCAGCAGCTTTGGGGACAGGGCCCAGACCCAGTACTTC
CASSFGDRAQTQYF
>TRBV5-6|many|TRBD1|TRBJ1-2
TGTGCCAGCAGCTTGGCCAGGGGGGGCTATGGCTACACCTTC
CASSLARGGYGYTF
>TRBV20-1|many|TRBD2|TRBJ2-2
TGCAGTGCTAGATCCCCTAGCGGGGGATCCCTACTTAACACCGGGGAGCTGTTTTTT
CSARSPSGGSLLNTGELFF
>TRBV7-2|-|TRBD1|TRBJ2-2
TGTGCCAGCAGCCGTCAGGGGACAGGGGTCACCGGGGAGCTGTTTTTT
CASSRQGTGVTGELFF
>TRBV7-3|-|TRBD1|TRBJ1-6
TGTGCCAGCAGCTTAAGGGGGACAGCTAATTCACCCCTCCACTTT
CASSLRGTANSPLHF
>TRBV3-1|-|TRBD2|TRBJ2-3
TGTGCCTCCTGCCCTACAGCGGGGAGCACAGATACGCAGTATTTT
CASCPTAGSTDTQYF
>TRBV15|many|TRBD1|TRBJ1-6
TGTGCCACCAGACCGGACAGGGGGGCTTATAATTCACCCCTCCACTTT
CATRPDRGAYNSPLHF
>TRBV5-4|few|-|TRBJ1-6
TGTGCCAGCAGCCTGGCTTGGGGCAATTCACCCCTCCACTTT
CASSLAWGNSPLHF
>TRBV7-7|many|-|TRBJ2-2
TGTGCCAGCAGCCCTACCTACGAAACCGGGGAGCTGTTTTTT
CASSPTYETGELFF